A selection of T cell receptor beta chains follows, all from one sample in a study of blood T cell repertoires in COVID-19. Method: immunoSEQ multiplex PCR; TCRdb's copy keeps in-frame clones and lacks some. The sample lists some 450,000 clones; roughly 90% were seen once. Input material: peripheral blood. These receptors were taken from a man between 18 and 35 years old with COVID-19, enrolled during active disease. Both conserved end residues are part of each CDR3. Fields, in order: D gene, clone size, V gene, J gene, CDR3 protein, CDR3 DNA. A D gene is named only where the DNA matches it firmly. Only part of the rows carry a size: once, few, many, or a class if the clone is expanded.

>TRBD2|.|TRBV6-1|TRBJ2-7
CASSEVRGTLYYEQYF
TGTGCCAGCAGTGAAGTGCGGGGGACTCTCTACTACGAGCAGTACTTC
>TRBD2|.|TRBV6-6|TRBJ2-3
CASSPREGADTQYF
TGTGCCAGCAGTCCCCGGGAGGGCGCAGATACGCAGTATTTT
>.|.|TRBV9|TRBJ1-1
CASNLQGVTEAFF
TGTGCCAGCAACCTACAGGGAGTCACTGAAGCTTTCTTT
>.|.|TRBV5-1|TRBJ2-1
CASSLGGALYNEQFF
TGCGCCAGCAGCTTAGGGGGAGCCCTCTACAATGAGCAGTTCTTC
>.|.|TRBV9|TRBJ2-6
CASSARLGSGANVLTF
TGTGCCAGCAGCGCCCGCTTGGGGAGCGGGGCCAACGTCCTGACTTTC
>.|.|TRBV6-5|TRBJ2-1
CASSQGLNPNEQFF
TGTGCCAGCAGCCAAGGACTAAACCCTAATGAGCAGTTCTTC
>.|.|TRBV14|TRBJ1-5
CASSQDLNQPQHF
TGTGCCAGCAGCCAAGATCTAAATCAGCCCCAGCATTTT
>TRBD2|.|TRBV5-1|TRBJ2-5
CASSLTSGGGQETQYF
TGCGCCAGCAGCTTGACTAGCGGGGGGGGACAAGAGACCCAGTACTTC
>.|.|TRBV7-2|TRBJ2-5
CASSSHVQETQYF
TGTGCCAGCAGCTCACATGTCCAAGAGACCCAGTACTTC
>TRBD2|.|TRBV5-4|TRBJ2-3
CASSLGIAGFQQGTQYF
TGTGCCAGCAGCTTGGGGATAGCGGGGTTTCAACAGGGAACGCAGTATTTT
>.|.|TRBV28|TRBJ1-5
CASSFGNQPQHF
TGTGCCAGCAGTTTCGGGAATCAGCCCCAGCATTTT
>TRBD1|.|TRBV27|TRBJ1-1
CASSRQGNTEAFF
TGTGCCAGCAGTAGACAGGGAAACACTGAAGCTTTCTTT
>TRBD2|.|TRBV7-8|TRBJ2-1
CASKGTSGTWSSYNEQFF
TGTGCCAGCAAGGGGACTAGCGGGACCTGGAGCTCCTACAATGAGCAGTTCTTC
>TRBD2|.|TRBV10-1|TRBJ2-3
CASSELSGEEDTQYF
TGCGCCAGCAGTGAGCTTAGCGGGGAAGAGGATACGCAGTATTTT
>TRBD1|.|TRBV28|TRBJ2-7
CASSAGTGTYEQYF
TGTGCCAGCAGTGCCGGGACAGGCACCTACGAGCAGTACTTC
>.|.|TRBV2|TRBJ2-4
CASSLSWAADIQYF
TGTGCCAGCTCCCTCTCCTGGGCCGCTGACATTCAGTACTTC
>.|.|TRBV5-6|TRBJ2-1
CASSSGRQSSYNEQFF
TGTGCCAGCAGCTCTGGGAGGCAGAGCTCCTACAATGAGCAGTTCTTC
>TRBD2|.|TRBV6-4|TRBJ2-1
CASSAAGANYNEQFF
TGTGCCAGCAGTGCAGCGGGGGCGAACTACAATGAGCAGTTCTTC
>TRBD2|.|TRBV10-3|TRBJ2-7
CAAGGTGAYEQYF
TGTGCCGCCGGGGGGACGGGCGCCTACGAGCAGTACTTC
>.|.|TRBV24-1|TRBJ1-2
CATSDRRGSLGYGYTF
TGTGCCACCAGTGACCGACGCGGGTCTTTGGGGTATGGCTACACCTTC
>.|.|TRBV28|TRBJ2-7
CASSPNYEQYF
TGTGCCAGCAGCCCTAACTACGAGCAGTACTTC
>.|.|TRBV4-2|TRBJ1-1
CASSQERGTEAFF
TGTGCCAGCAGCCAAGAGCGGGGCACTGAAGCTTTCTTT
>TRBD1|.|TRBV5-1|TRBJ2-7
CASRPGTATYEQYF
TGCGCCAGCAGGCCCGGGACAGCGACTTACGAGCAGTACTTC
>.|.|TRBV7-9|TRBJ2-2
CASSTWDTTTGELFF
TGTGCCAGCAGCACATGGGACACTACCACCGGGGAGCTGTTTTTT
>.|once|TRBV11-2|TRBJ2-2
CASSFGSKSGELFF
TGTGCCAGCAGCTTTGGTAGCAAATCCGGGGAGCTGTTTTTT
>TRBD2|.|TRBV4-1|TRBJ2-7
CASSQAAGTSGPYEQYF
TGCGCCAGCAGCCAAGCCGCCGGGACTAGCGGACCCTACGAGCAGTACTTC
>.|.|TRBV6-5|TRBJ1-5
CASSPYAGGGQPQHF
TGTGCCAGCAGCCCCTACGCCGGGGGGGGTCAGCCCCAGCATTTT
>.|.|TRBV4-2|TRBJ1-4
CASSHTTEGEKLFF
TGTGCCAGCAGCCACACTACCGAAGGAGAAAAACTGTTTTTT
>TRBD1|.|TRBV14|TRBJ2-3
CASSYGTGEDTQYF
TGTGCCAGCAGCTACGGGACAGGGGAAGATACGCAGTATTTT
>.|.|TRBV6-5|TRBJ2-7
CASRQLHEQYF
TGTGCCAGCAGACAGCTCCACGAGCAGTACTTC
>.|.|TRBV9|TRBJ2-1
CASSVGPGAWNEQFF
TGTGCCAGCAGCGTAGGCCCGGGAGCATGGAATGAGCAGTTCTTC
>TRBD2|.|TRBV11-2|TRBJ2-7
CAIKPTCGGGEGSYEQYF
TGTGCCATCAAACCCACCTGCGGGGGGGGCGAGGGCTCCTACGAGCAGTACTTC
>.|.|TRBV4-2|TRBJ2-2
CASSLLAPGELFF
TGTGCCAGCAGCCTCCTGGCCCCCGGGGAGCTGTTTTTT
>.|.|TRBV6-1|TRBJ2-3
CASSERTDRTDTQYF
TGTGCCAGCAGTGAGAGGACAGACCGCACAGATACGCAGTATTTT
>TRBD2|.|TRBV6-5|TRBJ2-3
CASRRRGGPDTQYF
TGTGCCAGCAGGAGACGGGGGGGCCCAGATACGCAGTATTTT
>.|.|TRBV12-3/TRBV12-4|TRBJ2-3
CASTVRLSDTQYF
TGTGCCAGCACCGTACGGTTGTCAGATACGCAGTATTTT
>.|.|TRBV7-8|TRBJ2-1
CASSVTRSSYNEQFF
TGTGCCAGCAGCGTTACTCGGAGCTCCTACAATGAGCAGTTCTTC
>TRBD2|.|TRBV29-1|TRBJ2-3
CSVATSGVGDTQYF
TGCAGCGTTGCGACTAGCGGGGTGGGAGATACGCAGTATTTT
>.|.|TRBV29-1|TRBJ1-3
CSVGATSNTIYF
TGCAGCGTTGGGGCGACCTCCAACACCATATATTTT
>TRBD2|.|TRBV27|TRBJ2-2
CASSLGRLAGGTGELFF
TGTGCCAGCAGTTTAGGTCGACTAGCGGGGGGCACCGGGGAGCTGTTTTTT